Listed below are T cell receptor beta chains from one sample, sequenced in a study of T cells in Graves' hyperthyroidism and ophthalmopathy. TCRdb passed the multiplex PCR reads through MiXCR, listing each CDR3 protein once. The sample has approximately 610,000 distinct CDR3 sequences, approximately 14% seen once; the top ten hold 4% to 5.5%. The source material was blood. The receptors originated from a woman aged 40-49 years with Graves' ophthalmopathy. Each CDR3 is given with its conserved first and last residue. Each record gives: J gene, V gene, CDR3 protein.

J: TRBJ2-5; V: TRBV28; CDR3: CASSDLEGTRETQYF
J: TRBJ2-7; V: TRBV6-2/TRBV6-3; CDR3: CASSYGGRGHEQYF
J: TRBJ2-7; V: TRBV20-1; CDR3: CSAVGRAYEQYF
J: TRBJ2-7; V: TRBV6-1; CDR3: CASSQKKNPYEQYF
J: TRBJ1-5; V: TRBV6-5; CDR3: CASSLTDFNQPQHF
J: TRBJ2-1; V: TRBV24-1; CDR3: CATSDYEEQFF
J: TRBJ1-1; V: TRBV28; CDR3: CASSPAAGGAGEAFF
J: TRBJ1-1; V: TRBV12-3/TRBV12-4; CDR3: CASTRAGINTEAFF
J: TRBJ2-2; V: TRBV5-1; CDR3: CASSLRDTSGELFF
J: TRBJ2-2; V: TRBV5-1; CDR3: CASRESGRADGTGELFF